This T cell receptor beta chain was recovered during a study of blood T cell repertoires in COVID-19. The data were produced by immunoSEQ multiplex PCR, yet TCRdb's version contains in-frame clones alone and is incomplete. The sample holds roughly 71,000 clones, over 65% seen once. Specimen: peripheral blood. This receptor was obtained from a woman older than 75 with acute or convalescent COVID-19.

This CDR3 is CASSSLAGGTDTQYF. DNA of the CDR3: TGTGCCAGCAGCTCCTTAGCGGGAGGCACAGATACGCAGTATTTT. The chain recombines TRBV7-9 with TRBJ2-3, with 9 bases identical to TRBD2. CDR3 length: 15 amino acids. Trimming at V came to 4 bases and at J to 1 base, leaving 3 bases not matched to a gene. Germline CDR1 and CDR2: SEHNR and FQNEAQ (reference sequence).